Below are 29 T cell receptor beta chains sequenced from a single sample in a study of early T cells in non-severe SARS-CoV-2 infection. TCRdb processed the 5' RACE reads anew with MiXCR; each CDR3 protein has one entry. The table includes tens of thousands of distinct CDR3 sequences, 15% detected once. The source material was whole blood. The receptors stem from an adult who was a healthcare worker with PCR-confirmed SARS-CoV-2 infection or an uninfected control (not recorded which).

The sample holds a few counts of this clonotype. The chain combines TRBV7-6 with TRBJ2-1; the D gene is possibly TRBD1 (7 bases). CDR3 length: 17 residues. The germline CDR1 and CDR2 sequences are SGHVS and FNYEAQ. V lost 2 bases and J 10 bases, leaving 24 bases between the germline ends. Written as DNA, the CDR3 is TGTGCCAGCAGCTTATTTTCCCAAGACAGGGTTGGGAGGGAGCAGTTCTTC. Translating gives CASSLFSQDRVGREQFF.

This clonotype has ten or more counts. At one boundary the junction diverges from the germline segment, which might be a read error. V is TRBV20-1 and J is TRBJ2-7; D not resolved. The CDR3 length is 13 residues. Germline loops: CDR1 DFQATT, CDR2 SNEGSKA (reference sequence). DNA of the CDR3: TGCAGTGCCCGGAACGTTGACTCCAACGAGCAGTACTTC. Amino acids: CSARNVDSNEQYF.

This clonotype came up a few times. The chain recombines TRBV15 with TRBJ1-4; a possible D gene is TRBD1 (5 bases). The germline V gene has CDR1 LNHNV and CDR2 YYDKDF (reference sequence). Between the trimmed V and J ends, which lost 0 bases and 3 bases, there was a span of 11 bases. The length of the CDR3 is 16 residues. The CDR3 protein is CATSRDGGGANEKLFF. CDR3 in DNA: TGTGCCACCAGCAGAGACGGGGGAGGCGCTAATGAAAAACTGTTTTTT.

This clonotype has a handful of counts. The gene calls are TRBV28 and TRBJ2-1; D may be TRBD2 (6 bases). Germline V gives CDR1 MDHEN, CDR2 SYDVKM. CDR3 length: 13 amino acids. V was trimmed by 3 bases and J by 7 bases, leaving 10 bases between them. DNA for the CDR3: TGTGCCAGCAGTTTGGGACTCAAGAATGAGCAGTTCTTC. Residues: CASSLGLKNEQFF.

This clonotype showed up many times. The chain uses TRBV13 and TRBJ2-4, with D perhaps TRBD2 (6 bases). This CDR3 contains 14 residues. The V gene's germline CDR1 is PRHDT and CDR2 FYEKMQ (reference sequence). The ends were cut back, 5 bases at V and 5 bases at J, with 13 bases in the middle. This CDR3 is CASSVRAGQNIQYF. In DNA form, the CDR3 reads TGTGCCAGCAGCGTACGTGCGGGGCAAAACATTCAGTACTTC.

The rearrangement joins TRBV11-2 to TRBJ2-5, with 9 bases aligning to TRBD2. CDR3 length: 17 amino acids. The ends lost 2 bases at V and 5 bases at J; junction bases unmatched: 12. Germline-derived CDR1 and CDR2 are SGHAT and FQNNGV. CDR3 in amino acids: CASSLLAGTFSWETQYF. CDR3 nucleotide sequence: TGTGCCAGCAGCTTACTAGCGGGAACGTTTTCTTGGGAGACCCAGTACTTC.

The V call is TRBV28, the J call TRBJ2-7; tentatively, D is TRBD2 (6 bases). V lost 3 bases to trimming and J lost 7 bases, with 16 bases between them. CDR3 length: 14 residues. The V gene's germline CDR1 is MDHEN and CDR2 SYDVKM. The CDR3 sequence: CASSLAGRRFEQYF. Here the CDR3 DNA reads TGTGCCAGCAGTTTGGCGGGGCGCAGGTTTGAGCAGTACTTC.

There are a few counts of this clonotype. The V and J genes are TRBV7-2 and TRBJ2-7; D call uncertain. CDR3 length: 15 residues. Germline V gene sequence: CDR1 SGHTA, CDR2 FQGNSA. V dropped 1 base and J dropped 0 bases, with 10 bases sitting between them. CDR3 residues: CASSLGPFTSYEQYF. The DNA for the CDR3 is TGTGCCAGCAGCTTAGGACCCTTTACCTCCTACGAGCAGTACTTC.

J is TRBJ2-7 and V is TRBV10-3; 7 bases line up with TRBD2. Germline assignment: CDR1 ENHRY and CDR2 SYGVKD. J gave up 3 bases and V 4 bases, and 3 bases lay outside the gene matches. The CDR3 consists of 13 residues. CDR3 loop: CAISGQRDYEQYF. As DNA, the CDR3 is TGTGCCATCAGTGGGCAGCGGGACTACGAGCAGTACTTC.

This clonotype was counted only a few times. The CDR3 loop is CASSYARSVMSSYEQYF. CDR3 DNA sequence: TGTGCCAGCAGTTACGCCAGATCAGTCATGAGCTCCTACGAGCAGTACTTC. The chain links TRBV12-3 or TRBV12-4 to TRBJ2-7, with D uncertain. Trimming took off 4 bases at V and 0 bases at J, with 19 bases between the two ends. The CDR3 is made up of 17 amino acids.

This CDR3 reads CASSQAIGYSNYGYTF. The CDR3, as DNA: TGCGCCAGCAGCCAAGCTATTGGCTATAGCAACTATGGCTACACCTTC. The chain combines TRBV4-1 with TRBJ1-2, with D unresolved. This CDR3 is built from 16 residues. V was pared by 1 base and J by 2 bases, with 14 bases between. Germline CDR1 and CDR2: MGHRA and YSYEKL.

The chain joins TRBV7-2 to TRBJ2-7; D unresolved. Per germline, CDR1 SGHTA and CDR2 FQGNSA. With 5 bases removed from V and 6 bases from J, the gap between germline ends came to 17 bases. The CDR3 spans 14 residues. The CDR3 DNA reads TGTGCCAGCAGCCCGCGGTCTAGATCCGGCGAGCAGTACTTC. Protein: CASSPRSRSGEQYF.

In this sample, this clonotype turned up many times. The rearrangement uses TRBV6-6 and TRBJ2-5; D is unresolved. The CDR3 extends over 15 amino acids. CDR1 and CDR2 (germline): MNHNY, SVGAGI (reference sequence). Deletions cut 0 bases from V and 0 bases from J, with 8 bases between. In DNA form, the CDR3 reads TGTGCCAGCAGTTACTCGAGGCTGAACCAAGAGACCCAGTACTTC. Its protein is CASSYSRLNQETQYF.

This clonotype appeared a few times. The chain carries TRBV3-1 and TRBJ1-2; tentative D call: TRBD1 (6 bases). Trimming took 1 base from V and 6 from J, leaving 9 bases between them. The CDR3 length is 13 residues. The V gene's germline CDR1 is LGHDT and CDR2 YNNKEL (reference sequence). In DNA form, the CDR3 reads TGTGCCAGCAGCCAAGCAGGGGCCAATGGCTACACCTTC. The encoded protein is CASSQAGANGYTF.

This clonotype was picked up a small number of times. The CDR3: CASSLVGGGAEAFF. CDR3 nucleotides: TGTGCCAGCAGCTTAGTAGGAGGCGGCGCTGAAGCTTTCTTT. The rearrangement links TRBV7-6 to TRBJ1-1; the D is unclear. Germline assignment: CDR1 SGHVS and CDR2 FNYEAQ. The CDR3 length is 14 residues. With 1 base removed from V and 6 bases from J, the gap between germline ends came to 12 bases. The entire variable domain, with the rest obtained from reference TRBV7-6 and TRBJ1-1, is as follows: GAGVSQSPRYKVTKRGQDVALRCDPISGHVSLYWYRQALGQGPEFLTYFNYEAQQDKSGLPNDRFSAERPEGSISTLTIQRTEQRDSAMYRCASSLVGGGAEAFFGQGTRLTVV.

This clonotype appeared a few times. The V and J genes are TRBV12-3 or TRBV12-4 and TRBJ2-5; no clear D. The CDR3 contains 15 residues. V lost 5 bases and J lost 1, with 14 bases in between. The CDR3, as DNA: TGTGCCAGCAGTAGGAGCAGGCGCGCCCAAGAGACCCAGTACTTC. It specifies CASSRSRRAQETQYF.

The gene calls are TRBV7-2 and TRBJ2-3, with 12 positions matching TRBD2. Germline CDR1 reads SGHTA; CDR2 reads FQGNSA. The CDR3 extends over 13 amino acids. V shed 9 bases and J 5 bases; nucleotides not matched to a gene: 3. This CDR3 reads CARTSGSEDTQYF. The CDR3 DNA reads TGTGCCAGGACTAGCGGGAGTGAAGATACGCAGTATTTT.

This clonotype was picked up a small number of times. This chain connects TRBV9 to TRBJ2-1, with 8 bases lining up with TRBD2. V lost 3 bases and J lost 6; bases outside the gene matches: 2. The germline V gene encodes CDR1 SGDLS and CDR2 YYNGEE. This CDR3 has 13 amino acids. The CDR3 protein is CASSAGLANEQFF. CDR3 nucleotides: TGTGCCAGCAGCGCCGGACTAGCCAATGAGCAGTTCTTC.

The table lists this clonotype with many counts. The chain recombines TRBV9 with TRBJ2-1; TRBD2 matches at 8 bases. Germline CDR1 SGDLS, CDR2 YYNGEE. The CDR3 runs to 13 residues. V lost 7 bases and J lost 9; bases outside the gene matches: 9. The DNA for the CDR3 is TGTGCCAGCTGGGGAGCGGGAGAAGGTGAGCAGTTCTTC. Encoded protein: CASWGAGEGEQFF.

This clonotype was counted a few times. The chain recombines TRBV20-1 with TRBJ2-7, with 9 bases fitting TRBD1. CDR1 and CDR2 from the germline V gene are DFQATT and SNEGSKA (reference sequence). Unmatched junction bases numbered 11, after V lost 6 bases and J lost 5 bases. The CDR3 extends over 14 amino acids. This CDR3 reads CSAHRPDRGDEQYF. The CDR3 DNA is TGCAGTGCCCACCGGCCGGACAGGGGCGACGAGCAGTACTTC.

This clonotype was recorded many times. The gene calls are TRBV12-3 or TRBV12-4 and TRBJ2-2, with D possibly TRBD2 on 6 matching bases. This CDR3 is 14 amino acids long. V was clipped by 5 bases and J by 8 bases, with 15 bases between them. The CDR3 nucleotides read TGTGCCAGCAGTCCGATGGGACTGGCTGGGGAGCTGTTTTTT. It specifies CASSPMGLAGELFF.

This clonotype was counted a few times. This chain uses TRBV7-6 with TRBJ2-2, with 8 bases that match TRBD1. Germline V gene data show CDR1 as SGHVS and CDR2 as FNYEAQ. The junction had 5 bases not matched to a gene; V was cut back by 0 bases and J by 5 bases. The CDR3 loop spans 16 amino acids. CDR3 coding DNA: TGTGCCAGCAGCTTAGCGAGGGACAGGTGGACCGGGGAGCTGTTTTTT. The encoded protein is CASSLARDRWTGELFF.

This clonotype has at least ten counts. V gene TRBV2 combines with J gene TRBJ1-3; TRBD1 might be the D (6 bases). Germline CDR1 and CDR2: SNHLY and FYNNEI. V lost 7 bases to trimming and J lost 3 bases, with 13 bases between them. CDR3 length: 14 amino acids. This CDR3 is CASTPGQVGNTIYF. The CDR3 DNA follows: TGTGCCAGCACCCCGGGACAAGTTGGAAACACCATATATTTT.

This clonotype was recorded at least ten times. The chain joins TRBV7-9 to TRBJ2-1; 9 bases map to TRBD1. The length of the CDR3 is 16 residues. With V trimmed by 8 bases and J by 9 bases, 17 bases remained unmatched. Per the germline V gene, CDR1 is SEHNR and CDR2 is FQNEAQ (reference sequence). The CDR3 loop reads CASRPNRDRVQSEQFF. DNA for the CDR3: TGTGCCAGCCGTCCCAACCGGGACAGGGTGCAGAGTGAGCAGTTCTTC.

This clonotype was observed a handful of times. The chain is built from TRBV28 and TRBJ1-5; D gene unclear. The germline V and J ends were trimmed by 2 bases and 0 bases, with 8 bases remaining between them. The CDR3 is made up of 15 amino acids. The germline V gene encodes CDR1 MDHEN and CDR2 SYDVKM. CDR3 loop: CASSLGSYSNQPQHF. Written as DNA, the CDR3 is TGTGCCAGCAGTTTAGGTAGTTATAGCAATCAGCCCCAGCATTTT.

The chain employs TRBV14 and TRBJ2-1, with D unclear. V was shortened by 0 bases and J by 9 bases, with 9 bases between the two germline ends. The length of the CDR3 is 13 residues. Germline CDR1 reads SGHDN; CDR2 reads FVKESK. CDR3 in amino acids: CASSQDRRSEQFF. The CDR3 DNA reads as TGTGCCAGCAGCCAAGATCGCAGAAGTGAGCAGTTCTTC.

CDR3 coding DNA: TGTGCCACCCGGGACACGAGCTCCTACAATGAGCAGTTCTTC. It codes for CATRDTSSYNEQFF. J is TRBJ2-1 and V is TRBV15, with D perhaps matching TRBD1 (6 bases). CDR1 is LNHNV and CDR2 is YYDKDF in the germline V gene (reference sequence). The V and J ends lost 8 bases and 0 bases respectively, with 11 bases between them. This CDR3 is built from 14 residues.

Ten or more counts support this clonotype. The gene calls are TRBV7-6 and TRBJ1-1; TRBD1 aligns across 10 bases. The length of the CDR3 is 16 residues. Germline CDR1 is SGHVS and CDR2 is FNYEAQ. The J segment lost 5 bases and the V segment lost 0 bases, leaving 6 bases of the junction unmatched. This chain's CDR3 is CASSLAPPGQGTEAFF. CDR3 DNA sequence: TGTGCCAGCAGCTTAGCTCCCCCGGGACAGGGGACTGAAGCTTTCTTT.

The V call is TRBV12-3 or TRBV12-4, the J call TRBJ1-5, with D possibly TRBD1 on 5 matching bases. This CDR3 region has 13 residues. Trimming took off 3 bases at V and 4 bases at J, with 7 bases between the two ends. CDR3 coding DNA: TGTGCCAGCAGTTTCAGGGTAAATCAGCCCCAGCATTTT. It yields the protein CASSFRVNQPQHF.